These 20 T cell receptor beta chains came from one sample sequenced in a study of post-analysis software for immune sequencing data. Study results and caveats: Patients used about 5 TRBV segments, including TRBV5-6, TRBV5-1 and TRBV20-1, more often than controls.

Antigens of these TCRs are unknown. Each TCR beta cDNA library carried unique molecular identifiers. TCRdb re-derived calls from the PCR reads in MiXCR, one entry per CDR3 protein. The sample lists some 500,000 distinct CDR3 sequences; around 40% were seen once. The sequencing input was blood. These receptors were collected from a girl aged 10 to 17 with multiple sclerosis.

The rearrangement uses TRBV20-1 and TRBJ2-1; no firm D call. CDR3 length: 15 residues. V lost 0 bases and J 4 bases, leaving 13 bases between the germline ends. Germline loops: CDR1 DFQATT, CDR2 SNEGSKA (reference sequence). The CDR3 protein is CSARDSLQPYNEQFF. For the CDR3, the DNA is TGCAGTGCTAGAGATTCCCTTCAGCCATACAATGAGCAGTTCTTC.

This clonotype was seen only a few times. The chain couples TRBV12-3 or TRBV12-4 to TRBJ2-5; D could derive from TRBD1 or TRBD2 (6 bases each). The CDR3 runs to 15 residues. The ends were cut back, 3 bases at V and 6 bases at J, with 17 bases in the middle. CDR3 residues: CASSFPGGGSQTQYF. In DNA form, the CDR3 reads TGTGCCAGCAGTTTCCCCGGAGGGGGTTCGCAGACCCAGTACTTC.

The chain employs TRBV7-9 and TRBJ2-1; D is unclear. Germline CDR1 and CDR2: SEHNR and FQNEAQ (reference sequence). The CDR3 is made up of 15 amino acids. Trimming took 5 bases from V and 3 from J, leaving 14 bases between them. The CDR3 DNA is TGTGCCAGCAGCCTAGGGCCAGAGGTCTACAATGAGCAGTTCTTC. Its translation is CASSLGPEVYNEQFF.

The V call is TRBV29-1, the J call TRBJ2-1; 14 nucleotides agree with TRBD2. Looked up from germline, CDR1 is SQVTM and CDR2 is ANQGSEA. V gave up 4 bases and J gave up 7 bases; unmatched junction bases: 9. The CDR3 is 16 amino acids. CDR3 region: CSVAIGLAGGSNEQFF. CDR3 nucleotide sequence: TGCAGCGTTGCTATCGGACTAGCGGGAGGTAGTAATGAGCAGTTCTTC.

The rearrangement links TRBV7-2 to TRBJ1-2, with 10 bases aligning to TRBD1. The CDR3 is made up of 14 amino acids. V lost 4 bases to trimming and J lost 4 bases; unmatched junction nucleotides: 3. Per germline, CDR1 SGHTA and CDR2 FQGNSA. The CDR3: CASSWDRGTYGYTF. The CDR3 bases are TGTGCCAGCAGCTGGGACAGGGGAACCTATGGCTACACCTTC.

In this sample, this clonotype turned up many times. The chain carries TRBV29-1 and TRBJ1-2; TRBD1 agrees at 12 bases. Germline-derived CDR1 and CDR2 are SQVTM and ANQGSEA. The junction had 7 bases not matched to a gene; V was cut back by 7 bases and J by 7 bases. This CDR3 comprises 13 residues. The CDR3 DNA follows: TGCAGCGCAGGGACAGGGGGCGTGGGTGGCTACACCTTC. This encodes CSAGTGGVGGYTF.

V and J are TRBV7-2 and TRBJ1-1; TRBD1 might be the D (6 bases). With 2 bases removed from V and 2 bases from J, the gap between germline ends came to 27 bases. In germline, CDR1 is SGHTA, CDR2 FQGNSA. This CDR3 spans 20 amino acids. The CDR3 DNA sequence: TGTGCCAGCAGCTTAAGCCCCGGGCCGGGGATGGGGGCAAAAAACACTGAAGCTTTCTTT. Translating it yields CASSLSPGPGMGAKNTEAFF.

The table lists this clonotype with a few counts. This chain links TRBV18 with TRBJ2-7, with TRBD1 matching 7 bases. J was trimmed by 2 bases and V by 4 bases; bases with no gene match: 11. Germline values: CDR1 KGHSH, CDR2 LQKENI. There are 16 residues in the CDR3. The CDR3 protein is CASSRNTGVRPYEQYF. The CDR3 coding sequence is TGTGCCAGCTCACGCAATACAGGGGTACGACCCTACGAGCAGTACTTC.

This chain links TRBV6-4 with TRBJ2-1; 7 bases map to TRBD2. This CDR3 has 15 residues. Germline V CDR1 and CDR2: MRHNA, SNTAGT. The V gene end was trimmed by 3 bases and the J gene end by 0 bases; junction bases not matched to a gene: 2. Here the CDR3 DNA reads TGTGCCAGCAGTGAAGCTAGCGGCTCCTACAATGAGCAGTTCTTC. Protein: CASSEASGSYNEQFF.

A few counts support this clonotype. J is TRBJ1-5 and V is TRBV20-1, with D possibly being TRBD1 (6 bases). CDR1 DFQATT and CDR2 SNEGSKA come from the germline V gene (reference sequence). Trimming stripped 5 bases from V and 3 bases from J, with 11 bases between. The CDR3 is 13 residues long. The CDR3 bases are TGCAGTGCTTACCGGGACAACAATCAGCCCCAGCATTTT. Protein: CSAYRDNNQPQHF.

This chain joins TRBV4-3 and TRBJ2-5; 11 positions match TRBD2. CDR1 is LGHNA, CDR2 YSLEER, per germline. The trim removed 5 bases at V and 11 bases at J, leaving 7 bases unmatched. The CDR3 length is 13 residues. The CDR3 region is CASSSGTSGEQYF. For the CDR3, the DNA is TGCGCCAGCAGCTCCGGGACTAGCGGTGAGCAGTACTTC.

The chain links TRBV4-1 to TRBJ2-4, with D possibly being TRBD1 (5 bases). The CDR3 spans 16 residues. The ends were cut back, 7 bases at V and 0 bases at J, with 16 bases in the middle. Germline loops: CDR1 MGHRA, CDR2 YSYEKL. CDR3 residues: CASTPGQGKAKNIQYF. Here the CDR3 DNA reads TGCGCCAGCACCCCTGGGCAGGGCAAAGCCAAAAACATTCAGTACTTC.

This clonotype was detected only a few times. The genes are TRBV10-3 and TRBJ2-1; TRBD1 aligns across 8 bases. J was trimmed by 3 bases and V by 3 bases; bases with no gene match: 13. There are 18 residues in the CDR3. The germline V gene encodes CDR1 ENHRY and CDR2 SYGVKD. The CDR3 reads CAISDEPPGQALYNEQFF. CDR3 in DNA: TGTGCCATCAGTGATGAACCCCCGGGACAGGCCCTCTACAATGAGCAGTTCTTC.

The rearrangement uses TRBV6-6 and TRBJ2-3, with no clear D. V gave up 2 bases and J gave up 0 bases, with 12 bases separating them. Germline V lookup: CDR1 MNHNY, CDR2 SVGAGI (reference sequence). This CDR3 comprises 16 residues. This chain's CDR3 is CASSYGEITSTDTQYF. In DNA, the CDR3 is TGTGCCAGCAGTTACGGAGAAATCACTAGCACAGATACGCAGTATTTT.

This clonotype occurred a few times. The rearrangement joins TRBV24-1 to TRBJ2-1; D gene unclear. The CDR3 is 13 amino acids. Germline-derived CDR1 and CDR2 are KGHDR and SFDVKD. Between the trimmed V and J ends, which lost 9 bases and 0 bases, there was a span of 8 bases. CDR3 loop: CATSESSYNEQFF. The CDR3 DNA sequence: TGTGCCACCTCGGAAAGCTCCTACAATGAGCAGTTCTTC.

The chain joins TRBV7-2 to TRBJ2-7; D could derive from TRBD1 or TRBD2 (5 bases each). Per germline, CDR1 SGHTA and CDR2 FQGNSA. This CDR3 has 14 residues. Trimming cost V 1 base and J 6 bases, with 13 bases left between them. This CDR3 reads CASSLGHGAVEQYF. DNA for the CDR3: TGTGCCAGCAGCTTAGGACACGGGGCGGTCGAGCAGTACTTC.

This clonotype was observed once. The rearrangement uses TRBV10-3 and TRBJ2-5, with a weak D call TRBD1 (5 bases). The J call may be incorrect, as the DNA end agrees better with TRBJ2-7. This CDR3 has 14 residues. The germline gives CDR1 ENHRY, CDR2 SYGVKD. The CDR3 DNA is TGTGCCATCAGTGGTGTAGGGGCTTCGGGCGAGCAGTACTTC. Protein: CAISGVGASGEQYF.

This clonotype was observed a few times. The chain has TRBV12-3 or TRBV12-4 and TRBJ2-5, with D maybe TRBD2 (5 bases). CDR3 length equals 14 residues. The germline V and J ends were trimmed by 3 bases and 4 bases, with 12 bases remaining between them. CDR3: CASSFGGIGETQYF. Written as DNA, the CDR3 is TGTGCCAGCAGTTTCGGAGGCATCGGAGAGACCCAGTACTTC.

The chain uses TRBV6-2 or TRBV6-3 and TRBJ1-2; D is ambiguous. This CDR3 region has 13 residues. The germline V gene has CDR1 MNHEY and CDR2 SVGEGT. Deletions cut 6 bases from V and 4 bases from J, with 12 bases between. The CDR3, as DNA: TGTGCCAGCAGCCCTGATGAGGGCTATGGCTACACCTTC. Translating gives CASSPDEGYGYTF.

The rearrangement joins TRBV6-5 to TRBJ2-7, with D maybe TRBD1 (5 bases). V lost 0 bases to trimming and J lost 3 bases, with 12 bases between them. The CDR3 sequence is 15 residues long. From germline, CDR1 is MNHEY and CDR2 SVGAGI. The CDR3 is CASSYSRDSHYEQYF. The CDR3 bases are TGTGCCAGCAGTTACTCTAGAGACAGCCACTACGAGCAGTACTTC.